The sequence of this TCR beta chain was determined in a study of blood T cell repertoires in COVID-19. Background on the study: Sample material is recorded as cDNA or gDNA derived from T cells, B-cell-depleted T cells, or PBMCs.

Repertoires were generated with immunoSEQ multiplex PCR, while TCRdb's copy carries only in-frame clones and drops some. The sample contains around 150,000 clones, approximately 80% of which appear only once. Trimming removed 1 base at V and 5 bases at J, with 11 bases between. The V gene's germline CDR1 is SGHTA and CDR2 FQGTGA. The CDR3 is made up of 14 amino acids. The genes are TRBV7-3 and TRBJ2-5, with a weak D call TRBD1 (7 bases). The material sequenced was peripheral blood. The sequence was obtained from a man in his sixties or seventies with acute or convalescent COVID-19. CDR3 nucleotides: TGTGCCAGCAGCTTAAGCGCAGGGGGGGAGACCCAGTACTTC. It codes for CASSLSAGGETQYF. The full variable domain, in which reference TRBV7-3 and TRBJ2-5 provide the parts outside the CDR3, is GAGVSQTPSNKVTEKGKYVELRCDPISGHTALYWYRQSLGQGPEFLIYFQGTGAADDSGLPNDRFFAVRPEGSVSTLKIQRTERGDSAVYLCASSLSAGGETQYFGPGTRLLVL.